The rows below give T cell receptor beta chains drawn from one sample of a study of response to subunit inactivated influenza vaccine. TCRdb recomputed calls from the RT-PCR reads with MiXCR, one row per CDR3 protein. The sample consists of some 500,000 distinct CDR3 sequences, about 25% of them appearing once. The input for sequencing was CD4+ T cells sorted from PBMCs, taken approximately 5 days after vaccination. The receptors derive from a man between 45 and 60 years old who received an inactivated influenza vaccine. Both conserved end residues are part of each CDR3. The order of the fields is clone size, D gene, V gene, J gene, CDR3 protein, CDR3 DNA. D genes are given only for firm matches. Clone sizes are given selectively: once, few, many, or a class where the clone is expanded.

size: few
D: TRBD2
V: TRBV20-1
J: TRBJ2-1
CDR3: CSARGEGPTYNEQFF
DNA: TGCAGTGCTAGAGGGGAGGGACCCACCTACAATGAGCAGTTCTTC

size: .
D: TRBD1
V: TRBV7-2
J: TRBJ2-3
CDR3: CASSSNTGGGTDTQYF
DNA: TGTGCCAGCAGCTCTAATACAGGGGGCGGCACAGATACGCAGTATTTT

size: few
D: .
V: TRBV12-3/TRBV12-4
J: TRBJ1-5
CDR3: CASSLGYGNQPQHF
DNA: TGTGCCAGCAGTTTGGGGTACGGCAATCAGCCCCAGCATTTT

size: .
D: TRBD2
V: TRBV7-8
J: TRBJ2-1
CDR3: CASSTGTSGGYNEQFF
DNA: TGTGCCAGCAGCACAGGGACTAGCGGGGGGTACAATGAGCAGTTCTTC

size: .
D: .
V: TRBV7-6
J: TRBJ2-6
CDR3: CASSLIRAGANVLTF
DNA: TGTGCCAGCAGCTTAATCAGGGCTGGGGCCAACGTCCTGACTTTC

size: .
D: TRBD2
V: TRBV5-1
J: TRBJ2-1
CDR3: CASSLGGTSSYNEQFF
DNA: TGCGCCAGCAGCCTGGGAGGGACCAGCTCCTACAATGAGCAGTTCTTC

size: few
D: TRBD1
V: TRBV29-1
J: TRBJ1-1
CDR3: CSGGQGNTEAFF
DNA: TGCAGCGGAGGACAGGGAAACACTGAAGCTTTCTTT

size: .
D: TRBD2
V: TRBV10-3
J: TRBJ2-7
CDR3: CAISESAASGEGEQYF
DNA: TGTGCCATCAGTGAGTCGGCGGCTAGCGGGGAAGGGGAGCAGTACTTC

size: .
D: TRBD2
V: TRBV6-2/TRBV6-3
J: TRBJ2-7
CDR3: CASSRTSGPYEQYF
DNA: TGTGCCAGCAGCCGGACTAGCGGCCCCTACGAGCAGTACTTC

size: few
D: .
V: TRBV29-1
J: TRBJ2-2
CDR3: CSASIGTLNTGELFF
DNA: TGCAGCGCTTCCATTGGAACCCTGAACACCGGGGAGCTGTTTTTT

size: few
D: .
V: TRBV5-1
J: TRBJ1-1
CDR3: CASSLGGRITEAFF
DNA: TGCGCCAGCAGCTTGGGAGGGAGAATCACTGAAGCTTTCTTT